What follows describes a single T cell receptor beta chain. Antigen specificity is unknown. This record comes from a study of cytomegalovirus exposure and HLA in healthy donors. The J segment lost 5 bases and the V segment lost 6 bases, leaving 20 bases of the junction unmatched. CDR1 is MDHEN and CDR2 is SYDVKM in the germline V gene. There are 19 residues in the CDR3. The study sampled nominally healthy donors, though unrecorded immune exposures were likely. General study findings and limits: For TCR beta chains, V- and J-gene trimming was later linked to a missense DCLRE1C variant. Most TCR beta V segments were productive about 87% or about 30% of the time in an earlier analysis. Whilst most TCR sequences proved rare, a subset of public TCRs occurred across many donors.

The primer mix had 60 Vbeta and 13 Jbeta primers. Profiled with immunoSEQ multiplex PCR; TCRdb holds only in-frame clones, not every one. This table holds about 140,000 clones, roughly 62% found once. Sample: PBMCs. This receptor was obtained from a male donor in good health and CMV-seronegative. The genes are TRBV28 and TRBJ1-4, with 8 bases identical to TRBD1. CDR3 DNA sequence: TGTGCCAGCAGGGGAACAGGACTTTATACCGGGACAGGAAATGAAAAACTGTTTTTT. Protein: CASRGTGLYTGTGNEKLFF.